This TCR beta chain was documented in a study of blood T cells in healthy people across ages. Broader study findings: Aged donors had fewer naive CD4+ cells and lower diversity than long-lived donors.

This clonotype came up a few times. Its antigen is still unknown. Using a J-beta primer mix together with a sample-barcoded 5' primer, a second PCR was run for about 7 to 12 cycles. Each CDR3 protein is one row after TCRdb ran MiXCR on the 5' RACE reads. The sample lists some 750,000 distinct CDR3 sequences; about 20% were seen once. Germline assignment: CDR1 MDHEN and CDR2 SYDVKM. Losses at the gene ends were 7 bases for V and 5 bases for J; bases not matched to a gene: 4. The CDR3 runs 13 residues. The chain uses TRBV28 and TRBJ2-2; the match to TRBD2 covers 7 bases. The sequence was obtained from a man in his 70s in good health. Material for sequencing was blood. CDR3 bases: TGTGCCAGCAAAAGAGCGGGGACCGGGGAGCTGTTTTTT. It specifies CASKRAGTGELFF.